The 20 T cell receptor beta chains given below trace back to one sample, sequenced in a study of shared clonotypes between healthy human individuals. Using immunoSEQ multiplex PCR, the repertoire was profiled, and TCRdb retains in-frame clones only, with some absent. The repertoire holds 400,000 to 550,000 clones, less than 80% seen once, with about 12% in the top ten. Sequencing was performed on PBMCs. The receptors were sampled from a woman aged 35 to 49 in good health. Some clones in this sample may be carry-over from other donors' samples.

This clone was seen just once. The gene calls are TRBV6-4 and TRBJ1-1; D uncertain. Germline V gene data show CDR1 as MRHNA and CDR2 as SNTAGT. V lost 0 bases to trimming and J lost 1 base, with 9 bases between them. The CDR3 consists of 15 residues. CDR3 in DNA: TGTGCCAGCAGTGACTCGCGGCACAAGAACACTGAAGCTTTCTTT. This codes for CASSDSRHKNTEAFF.

The chain carries TRBV9 and TRBJ2-5; TRBD2 matches 7 bases. This CDR3 comprises 15 residues. Germline V gene sequence: CDR1 SGDLS, CDR2 YYNGEE. The trim removed 0 bases at V and 5 bases at J, leaving 7 bases unmatched. Written as DNA, the CDR3 is TGTGCCAGCAGCGTAGCGGGGGGACTACGTGAGACCCAGTACTTC. This sequence encodes CASSVAGGLRETQYF.

Comments on this clone: Compared with germline, one end of the junction differs, possibly owing to a read error. This sequence joins TRBV11-2 and TRBJ2-1; 9 bases map to TRBD2. The CDR3 loop spans 14 amino acids. The germline CDR1 and CDR2 sequences are SGHAT and FQNNGV. The CDR3 reads CASSLAGEDNEQFF. The DNA of the CDR3 is TGTGCCAGCAGTTTAGCGGGAGAGGACAATGAGCAGTTCTTC.

The chain couples TRBV5-4 to TRBJ1-2; D gene ambiguous. V lost 4 bases, J lost 8 bases, and 15 bases lay in between. Germline CDR1 is SGHNT and CDR2 is YYREEE (reference sequence). This CDR3 region has 13 residues. The CDR3 DNA sequence: TGTGCCAGCAGCCCCGAGGCGGAGGGCGGCTACACCTTC. Residues: CASSPEAEGGYTF.

The chain joins TRBV29-1 to TRBJ2-3, with 7 bases fitting TRBD2. Per the germline V gene, CDR1 is SQVTM and CDR2 is ANQGSEA. CDR3 length equals 15 residues. After removal of 3 bases from V and 2 bases from J, the junction contained 8 bases not matched to a gene. CDR3 nucleotide sequence: TGCAGCGTTGAGTGGGGGGAGGGAATCACAGATACGCAGTATTTT. It encodes CSVEWGEGITDTQYF.

The chain recombines TRBV7-3 with TRBJ2-3; the D gene could be TRBD1 or TRBD2 (6 bases each). The CDR3 is 16 residues long. Trimming stripped 5 bases from V and 6 bases from J, with 21 bases between. Germline lookup yields CDR1 SGHTA and CDR2 FQGTGA. The CDR3 region has the DNA TGTGCCAGCAGCCTTGGAATTGGGGGCGGGGAGGATACGCAGTATTTT. Translation: CASSLGIGGGEDTQYF.

The chain combines TRBV23-1 with TRBJ2-7; the D gene is possibly TRBD2 (6 bases). TRBV23-1 is designated an ORF whose function remains uncertain. Between the trimmed V and J ends, which lost 3 bases and 3 bases, there was a span of 9 bases. The CDR3 loop spans 13 amino acids. The CDR3 loop is CASSQEGFYEQYF. DNA of the CDR3: TGCGCCAGCAGTCAGGAGGGGTTCTACGAGCAGTACTTC.

This chain connects TRBV7-2 to TRBJ2-4, with D hard to call. The CDR3 is 14 residues long. V lost 1 base to trimming and J lost 2 bases, with 6 bases between them. CDR1 and CDR2 (germline): SGHTA, FQGNSA. CDR3 nucleotide sequence: TGTGCCAGCAGCTTAGGTAGTACCAAAAACATTCAGTACTTC. Translation gives CASSLGSTKNIQYF. Supplemented by reference TRBV7-2 and TRBJ2-4, the full variable domain reads GAGVSQSPSNKVTEKGKDVELRCDPISGHTALYWYRQSLGQGLEFLIYFQGNSAPDKSGLPSDRFSAERTGGSVSTLTIQRTQQEDSAVYLCASSLGSTKNIQYFGAGTRLSVL.

V and J are TRBV21-1 and TRBJ2-1; no DNA check was done on the table's D call, TRBD2. TRBV21-1 is a listed pseudogene. CDR3 length: 14 residues. CDR3 amino acids: CASSTPRVYNEQFF. The CDR3 DNA reads TGTGCCAGCAGCACCCCTCGGGTGTACAATGAGCAGTTCTTC.

This rearrangement joins TRBV5-4 to TRBJ1-1, with D possibly being TRBD1 (6 bases). Germline CDR1 and CDR2: SGHNT and YYREEE (reference sequence). V gave up 3 bases and J gave up 0 bases, with 12 bases separating them. This CDR3 comprises 15 residues. CDR3 nucleotides: TGTGCCAGCAGCTCCCAGGGGTTCATGAACACTGAAGCTTTCTTT. It translates to CASSSQGFMNTEAFF.

This clone was seen only once. This chain links TRBV25-1 with TRBJ2-5, with 8 bases aligning to TRBD2. With the DNA end fitting TRBJ2-7 better, the J assignment may be wrong. Germline assignment: CDR1 MGHDK and CDR2 SYGVNS. The CDR3 has 14 amino acids. In DNA, the CDR3 is TGTGCCAGCAGGCCTAGCGGGTCCACCTACGAGCAGTACTTC. Its protein product is CASRPSGSTYEQYF.

V gene TRBV6-4 combines with J gene TRBJ2-3, with 10 bases that match TRBD2. This CDR3 spans 14 amino acids. CDR1 is MRHNA and CDR2 is SNTAGT in the germline V gene. With 8 bases clipped from V and 8 bases from J, the junction kept 10 bases outside the gene matches. As DNA, the CDR3 is TGTGCCAGCGCCCCTAGCGGGGGCGTCGGTACGCAGTATTTT. Translating it yields CASAPSGGVGTQYF.

With respect to this clone: One base away lies a much larger clone, so this may be a sequencing read error. The rearrangement joins TRBV13 to TRBJ1-2; D possibly corresponds to TRBD1 (6 bases). Germline V gene sequence: CDR1 PRHDT, CDR2 FYEKMQ (reference sequence). The ends were cut back, 2 bases at V and 3 bases at J, with 7 bases in the middle. The CDR3 contains 13 residues. CDR3 amino acids: CASSLKGDYGYTF. In DNA, the CDR3 is TGTGCCAGCAGCTTAAAGGGGGACTATGGCTACACCTTC.

The chain is built from TRBV7-2 and TRBJ2-1; 15 bases are shared with TRBD2. Germline V lookup: CDR1 SGHTA, CDR2 FQGNSA. With V trimmed by 4 bases and J by 15 bases, 13 bases remained unmatched. CDR3 size: 16 residues. The CDR3 loop reads CASSYGKGLAGGQGFF. Written as DNA, the CDR3 is TGTGCCAGCAGCTATGGGAAGGGACTAGCGGGAGGCCAGGGGTTCTTC.

The chain has TRBV6-5 and TRBJ2-5; no definite D call. Germline CDR1 reads MNHEY; CDR2 reads SVGAGI. The V end was cut by 0 bases, the J end by 2 bases, with 10 bases between. The CDR3 has 15 amino acids. CDR3 in amino acids: CASSYSFLEQETQYF. DNA for the CDR3: TGTGCCAGCAGTTACTCATTCCTGGAACAAGAGACCCAGTACTTC.

The rearrangement uses TRBV7-3 and TRBJ2-3, with TRBD2 matching 13 bases. J was trimmed by 4 bases and V by 4 bases; bases with no gene match: 5. There are 16 residues in the CDR3. The germline V gene has CDR1 SGHTA and CDR2 FQGTGA. CDR3: CASSSKLAGGPDTQYF. CDR3 nucleotide sequence: TGTGCCAGCAGCTCTAAACTAGCGGGAGGGCCAGATACGCAGTATTTT.

V is TRBV7-2 and J is TRBJ1-2, with TRBD1 as a possible D gene (5 bases). Looked up from germline, CDR1 is SGHTA and CDR2 is FQGNSA. The CDR3 is 15 amino acids. The germline V and J ends were trimmed by 3 bases and 4 bases, with 15 bases remaining between them. CDR3 DNA sequence: TGTGCCAGCAGCTTTGATCCGCAGGGAACCTATGGCTACACCTTC. Its translation is CASSFDPQGTYGYTF.

The chain links TRBV28 to TRBJ1-1; D is perhaps TRBD1 (5 bases). Trimming cost V 2 bases and J 4 bases, with 14 bases left between them. Germline values: CDR1 MDHEN, CDR2 SYDVKM. CDR3 length: 15 amino acids. The CDR3 coding sequence is TGTGCCAGCAGTTTAAGTAAGGGGCTGGCCACTGAAGCTTTCTTT. Protein product: CASSLSKGLATEAFF.

The chain combines TRBV7-2 with TRBJ2-3; no definite D call. Germline CDR1 reads SGHTA; CDR2 reads FQGNSA. V lost 3 bases to trimming and J lost 3 bases, with 13 bases between them. The CDR3 sequence is 15 residues long. This CDR3 is CASSFKKLRTDTQYF. CDR3 DNA sequence: TGTGCCAGCAGCTTTAAAAAGCTCAGAACAGATACGCAGTATTTT.

This clone occurred a few times. A far larger clone differs by one base, so this is likely a read error. It is unclear where the CDR3 begins or ends on the DNA, so no DNA is shown, and the CDR3 is as TCRdb lists it. This sample also contains other DNA sequences that code for the same CDR3. V is TRBV28 and J is TRBJ1-2; the table's D call of TRBD1 was not tested on the DNA. From its first to its last residue, the CDR3 has 12 amino acids. Germline assignment: CDR1 MDHEN and CDR2 SYDVKM. CDR3 loop: CASSNSVGEGTF.